This is a list of T cell receptor beta chains from one sample in a study of T cell responses to AZD1222 COVID-19 vaccine. Using immunoSEQ multiplex PCR, the repertoire was profiled, and TCRdb retains in-frame clones only, with some absent. The sample includes 150,000 or so clones, approximately 92% of them seen just once. The starting material was peripheral blood, obtained 28 days after the second AZD1222 dose. These TCRs come from an adult who received the AZD1222 COVID-19 vaccine. Each CDR3 is given with its conserved first and last residue.

J gene,V gene,CDR3 protein
TRBJ1-2,TRBV7-9,CASSLEDPTPYGYTF
TRBJ1-2,TRBV10-3,CAISEGGSEGYGYTF
TRBJ2-2,TRBV19,CASSTTSNTGELFF
TRBJ1-2,TRBV9,CASSVSGGRPGYGYTF
TRBJ2-2,TRBV6-4,CASSGRATGELFF
TRBJ2-1,TRBV3-1/TRBV3-2,CASSPVSGRASEQFF
TRBJ1-5,TRBV28,CASSRGQGNQPQHF
TRBJ1-2,TRBV24-1,CATSRDSNYGYTF
TRBJ1-4,TRBV28,CASRSDREVEKLFF
TRBJ1-1,TRBV30,CAWSVKGAMGFF
TRBJ1-6,TRBV27,CASSLAGPTTIGSPLHF
TRBJ2-7,TRBV19,CASSIGVVGAGAYEQYF
TRBJ2-7,TRBV9,CASSVASGPGAAYEQYF
TRBJ2-4,TRBV4-2,CASSHGTLKNIQYF
TRBJ2-7,TRBV4-3,CASSQDLAGGSYEQYF
TRBJ2-7,TRBV9,CASSVGTVGEQYF
TRBJ2-2,TRBV19,CASSDNSGTRTGELFF
TRBJ1-6,TRBV3-1/TRBV3-2,CASSLPFSNSPLHF
TRBJ1-1,TRBV2,CASGVGATEAFF
TRBJ1-6,TRBV28,CASSPAGSYNSPLHF
TRBJ1-1,TRBV7-9,CASRRGVNTEAFF